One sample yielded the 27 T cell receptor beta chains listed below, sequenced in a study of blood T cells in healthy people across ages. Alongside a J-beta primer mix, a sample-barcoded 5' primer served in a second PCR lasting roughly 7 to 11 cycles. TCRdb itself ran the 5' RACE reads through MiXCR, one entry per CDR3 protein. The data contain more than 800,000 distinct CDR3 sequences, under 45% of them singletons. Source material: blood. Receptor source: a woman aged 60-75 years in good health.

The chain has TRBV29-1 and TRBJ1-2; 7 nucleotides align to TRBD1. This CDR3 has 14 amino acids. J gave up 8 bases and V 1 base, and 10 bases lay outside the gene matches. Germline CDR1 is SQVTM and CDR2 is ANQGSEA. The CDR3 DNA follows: TGCAGCGTTGAAGGTCAGACAGGGAGGGCGGGCTACACCTTC. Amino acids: CSVEGQTGRAGYTF.

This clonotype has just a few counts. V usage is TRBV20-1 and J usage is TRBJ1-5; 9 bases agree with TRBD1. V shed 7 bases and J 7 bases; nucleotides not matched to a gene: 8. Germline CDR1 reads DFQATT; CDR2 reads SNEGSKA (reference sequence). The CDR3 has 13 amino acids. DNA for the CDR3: TGCAGTGTCGGAAGGACAGGGGACCAGCCCCAGCATTTT. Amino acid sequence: CSVGRTGDQPQHF.

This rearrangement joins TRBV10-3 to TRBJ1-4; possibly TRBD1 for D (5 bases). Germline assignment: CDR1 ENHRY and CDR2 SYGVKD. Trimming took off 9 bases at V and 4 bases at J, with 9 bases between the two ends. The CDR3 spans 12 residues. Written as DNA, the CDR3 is TGTGCCATTGGGGGTCTTAATGAAAAACTGTTTTTT. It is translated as CAIGGLNEKLFF.

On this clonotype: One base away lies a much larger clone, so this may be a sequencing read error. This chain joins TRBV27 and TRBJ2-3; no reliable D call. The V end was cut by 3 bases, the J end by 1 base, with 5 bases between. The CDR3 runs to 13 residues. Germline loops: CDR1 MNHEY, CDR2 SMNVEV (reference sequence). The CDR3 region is CASSFYRTDTQYF. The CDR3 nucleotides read TGTGCCAGCAGTTTCTACCGCACAGATACGCAGTATTTT.

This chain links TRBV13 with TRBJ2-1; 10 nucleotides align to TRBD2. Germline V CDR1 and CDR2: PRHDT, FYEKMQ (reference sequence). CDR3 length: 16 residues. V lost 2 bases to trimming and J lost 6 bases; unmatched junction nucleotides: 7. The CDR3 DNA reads TGTGCCAGCAGCTTATCGGTGACTAGCGGGTTCAATGAGCAGTTCTTC. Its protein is CASSLSVTSGFNEQFF.

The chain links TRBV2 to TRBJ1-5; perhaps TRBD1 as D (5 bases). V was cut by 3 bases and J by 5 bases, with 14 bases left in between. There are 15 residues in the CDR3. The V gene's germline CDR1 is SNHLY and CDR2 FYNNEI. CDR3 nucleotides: TGTGCCAGCAGTGATTCGGGGCGGTGGGATCAGCCCCAGCATTTT. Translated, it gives CASSDSGRWDQPQHF. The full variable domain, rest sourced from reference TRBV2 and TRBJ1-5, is EPEVTQTPSHQVTQMGQEVILRCVPISNHLYFYWYRQILGQKVEFLVSFYNNEISEKSEIFDDQFSVERPDGSNFTLKIRSTKLEDSAMYFCASSDSGRWDQPQHFGDGTRLSIL.

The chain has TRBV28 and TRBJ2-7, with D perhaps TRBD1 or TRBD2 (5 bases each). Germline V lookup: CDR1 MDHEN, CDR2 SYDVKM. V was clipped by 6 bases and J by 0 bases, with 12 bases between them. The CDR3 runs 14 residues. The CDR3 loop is CASRLTAVSYEQYF. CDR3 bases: TGTGCCAGCAGATTGACAGCGGTCTCCTACGAGCAGTACTTC. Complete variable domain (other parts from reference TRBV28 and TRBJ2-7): DVKVTQSSRYLVKRTGEKVFLECVQDMDHENMFWYRQDPGLGLRLIYFSYDVKMKEKGDIPEGYSVSREKKERFSLILESASTNQTSMYLCASRLTAVSYEQYFGPGTRLTVT.

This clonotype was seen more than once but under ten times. The CDR3 nucleotides read TGTGCCAGCAGTGCCACAGGGGGCTGGGGAGAGACCCAGTACTTC. Its protein is CASSATGGWGETQYF. V usage is TRBV6-2 or TRBV6-3 and J usage is TRBJ2-5; 9 bases match TRBD1. This CDR3 has 15 amino acids. Germline CDR1 reads MNHEY; CDR2 reads SVGEGT. V lost 5 bases and J lost 4; bases outside the gene matches: 8.

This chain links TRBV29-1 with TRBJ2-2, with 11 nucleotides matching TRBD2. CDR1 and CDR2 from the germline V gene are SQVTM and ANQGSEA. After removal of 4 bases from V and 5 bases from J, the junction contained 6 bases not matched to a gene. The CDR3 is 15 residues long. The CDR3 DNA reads TGCAGCGTTGGGATACTAGCGGGAGATACCGGGGAGCTGTTTTTT. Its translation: CSVGILAGDTGELFF.

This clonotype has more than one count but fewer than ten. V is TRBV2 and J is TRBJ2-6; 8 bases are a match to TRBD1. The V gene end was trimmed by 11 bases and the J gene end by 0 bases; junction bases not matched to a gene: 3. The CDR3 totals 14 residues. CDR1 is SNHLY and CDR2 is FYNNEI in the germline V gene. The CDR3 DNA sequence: TGTGCCTCCAGGGGGCTCTCTGGGGCCAACGTCCTGACTTTC. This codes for CASRGLSGANVLTF.

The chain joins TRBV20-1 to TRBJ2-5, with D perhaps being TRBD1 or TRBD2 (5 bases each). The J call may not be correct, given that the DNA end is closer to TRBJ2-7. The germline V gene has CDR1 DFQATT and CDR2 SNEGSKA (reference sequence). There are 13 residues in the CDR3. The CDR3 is CSATGTGFYEQYF. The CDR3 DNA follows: TGCAGTGCAACCGGGACGGGCTTCTACGAGCAGTACTTC.

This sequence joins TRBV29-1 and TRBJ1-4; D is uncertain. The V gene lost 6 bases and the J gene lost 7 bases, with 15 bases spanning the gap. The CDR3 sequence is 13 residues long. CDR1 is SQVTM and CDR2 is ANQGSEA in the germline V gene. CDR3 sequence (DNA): TGCAGCGTGCACCCGGGTGGGAGTGAAAAACTGTTTTTT. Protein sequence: CSVHPGGSEKLFF.

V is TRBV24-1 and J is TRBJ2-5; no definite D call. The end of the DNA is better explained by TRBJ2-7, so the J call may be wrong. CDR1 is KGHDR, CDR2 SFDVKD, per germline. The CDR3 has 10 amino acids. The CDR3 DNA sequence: TGTGCCACCATTCACTACGAGCAGTACTTC. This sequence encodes CATIHYEQYF.

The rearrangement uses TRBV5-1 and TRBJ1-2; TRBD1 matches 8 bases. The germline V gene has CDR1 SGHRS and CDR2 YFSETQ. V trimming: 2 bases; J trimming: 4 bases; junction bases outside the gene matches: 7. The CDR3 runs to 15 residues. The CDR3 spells CASSFEGQEGYGYTF. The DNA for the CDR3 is TGCGCCAGCAGCTTTGAGGGACAGGAGGGCTATGGCTACACCTTC.

CDR3 loop: CASSQDRRANGPQHF. CDR3 in DNA: TGTGCCAGCAGCCAAGATCGCAGGGCTAATGGGCCCCAGCATTTT. The V and J genes are TRBV4-2 and TRBJ1-5; D possibly corresponds to TRBD1 (5 bases). The CDR3 consists of 15 residues. From germline, CDR1 is LGHNA and CDR2 YNFKEQ. V dropped 0 bases and J dropped 9 bases, with 15 bases sitting between them.

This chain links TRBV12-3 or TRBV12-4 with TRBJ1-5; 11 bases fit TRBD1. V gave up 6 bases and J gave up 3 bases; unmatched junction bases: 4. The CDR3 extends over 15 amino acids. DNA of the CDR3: TGTGCCAGCAGCGGGGACAGGGGGGCCAATCAGCCCCAGCATTTT. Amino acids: CASSGDRGANQPQHF.

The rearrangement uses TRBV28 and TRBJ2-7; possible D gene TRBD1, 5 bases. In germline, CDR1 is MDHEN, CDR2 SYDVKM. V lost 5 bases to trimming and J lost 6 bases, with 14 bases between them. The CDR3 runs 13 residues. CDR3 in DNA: TGTGCCAGCAGTCGGGCTAACCAGGGCGAGCAGTACTTC. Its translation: CASSRANQGEQYF. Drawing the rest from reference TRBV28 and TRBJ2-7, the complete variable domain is DVKVTQSSRYLVKRTGEKVFLECVQDMDHENMFWYRQDPGLGLRLIYFSYDVKMKEKGDIPEGYSVSREKKERFSLILESASTNQTSMYLCASSRANQGEQYFGPGTRLTVT.

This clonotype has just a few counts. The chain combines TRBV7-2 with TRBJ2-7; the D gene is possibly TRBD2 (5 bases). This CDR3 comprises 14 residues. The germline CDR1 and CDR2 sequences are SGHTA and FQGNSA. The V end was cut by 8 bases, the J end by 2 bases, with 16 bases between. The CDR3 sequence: CASGSIAFPYEQYF. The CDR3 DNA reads TGTGCCAGCGGATCAATAGCGTTCCCCTACGAGCAGTACTTC.

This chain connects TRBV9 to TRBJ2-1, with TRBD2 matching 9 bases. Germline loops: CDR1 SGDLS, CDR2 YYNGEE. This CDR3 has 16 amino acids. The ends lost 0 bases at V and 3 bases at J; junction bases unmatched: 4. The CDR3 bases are TGTGCCAGCAGCGTAGGGGCTAGCGGGGTCTACAATGAGCAGTTCTTC. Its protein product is CASSVGASGVYNEQFF.

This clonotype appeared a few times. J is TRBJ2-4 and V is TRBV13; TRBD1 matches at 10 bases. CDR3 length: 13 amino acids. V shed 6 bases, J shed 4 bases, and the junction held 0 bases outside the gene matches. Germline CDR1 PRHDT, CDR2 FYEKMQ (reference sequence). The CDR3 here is CASRGQGKNIQYF. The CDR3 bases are TGTGCCAGCAGGGGACAGGGGAAAAACATTCAGTACTTC. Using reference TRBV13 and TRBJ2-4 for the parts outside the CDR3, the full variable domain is AAGVIQSPRHLIKEKRETATLKCYPIPRHDTVYWYQQGPGQDPQFLISFYEKMQSDKGSIPDRFSAQQFSDYHSELNMSSLELGDSALYFCASRGQGKNIQYFGAGTRLSVL.

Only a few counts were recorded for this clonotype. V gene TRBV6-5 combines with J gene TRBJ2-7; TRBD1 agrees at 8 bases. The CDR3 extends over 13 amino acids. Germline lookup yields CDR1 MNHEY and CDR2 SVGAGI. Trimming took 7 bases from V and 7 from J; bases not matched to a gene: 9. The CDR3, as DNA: TGTGCCAGCACACAGGACAGGGCTAAGGAGCAGTACTTC. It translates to CASTQDRAKEQYF.

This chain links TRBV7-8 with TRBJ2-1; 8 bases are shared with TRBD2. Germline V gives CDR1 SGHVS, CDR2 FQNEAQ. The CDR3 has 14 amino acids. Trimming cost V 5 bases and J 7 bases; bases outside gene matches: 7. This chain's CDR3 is CASSPSSGGNEQFF. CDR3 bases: TGTGCCAGCAGCCCTTCGAGCGGGGGAAATGAGCAGTTCTTC.

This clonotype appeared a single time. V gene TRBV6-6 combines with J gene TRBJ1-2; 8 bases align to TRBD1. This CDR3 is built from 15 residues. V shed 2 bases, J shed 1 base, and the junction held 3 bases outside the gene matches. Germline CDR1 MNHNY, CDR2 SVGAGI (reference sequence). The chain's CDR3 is CASSYVTGDNYGYTF. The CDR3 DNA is TGTGCCAGCAGTTACGTGACAGGGGATAACTATGGCTACACCTTC.

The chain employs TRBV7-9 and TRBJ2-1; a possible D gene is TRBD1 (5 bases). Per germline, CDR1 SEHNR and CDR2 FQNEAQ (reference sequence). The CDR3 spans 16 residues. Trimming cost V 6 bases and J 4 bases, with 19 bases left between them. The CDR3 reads CASSNSLGQDYNEQFF. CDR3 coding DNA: TGTGCCAGCAGTAATAGCCTTGGACAAGATTACAATGAGCAGTTCTTC. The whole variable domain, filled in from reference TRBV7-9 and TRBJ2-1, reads DTGVSQNPRHKITKRGQNVTFRCDPISEHNRLYWYRQTLGQGPEFLTYFQNEAQLEKSRLLSDRFSAERPKGSFSTLEIQRTEQGDSAMYLCASSNSLGQDYNEQFFGPGTRLTVL.

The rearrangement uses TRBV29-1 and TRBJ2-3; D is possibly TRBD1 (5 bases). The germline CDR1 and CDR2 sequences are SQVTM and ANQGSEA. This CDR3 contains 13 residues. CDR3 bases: TGCAGTTCCGCAGGGATATACACAGATACGCAGTATTTT. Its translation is CSSAGIYTDTQYF.

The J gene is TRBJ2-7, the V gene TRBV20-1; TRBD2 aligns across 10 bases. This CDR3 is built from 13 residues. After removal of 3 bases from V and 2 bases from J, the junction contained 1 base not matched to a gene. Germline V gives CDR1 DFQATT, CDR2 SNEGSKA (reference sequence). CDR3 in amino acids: CSASSGRTYEQYF. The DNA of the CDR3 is TGCAGTGCTAGTAGCGGGAGGACCTACGAGCAGTACTTC.

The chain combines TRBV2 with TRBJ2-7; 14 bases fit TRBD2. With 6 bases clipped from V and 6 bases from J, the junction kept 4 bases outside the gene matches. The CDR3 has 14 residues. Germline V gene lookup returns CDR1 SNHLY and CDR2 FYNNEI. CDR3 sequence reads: CASRTTSGRGEQYF. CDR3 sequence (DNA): TGTGCCAGCAGGACGACTAGCGGGAGGGGCGAGCAGTACTTC.